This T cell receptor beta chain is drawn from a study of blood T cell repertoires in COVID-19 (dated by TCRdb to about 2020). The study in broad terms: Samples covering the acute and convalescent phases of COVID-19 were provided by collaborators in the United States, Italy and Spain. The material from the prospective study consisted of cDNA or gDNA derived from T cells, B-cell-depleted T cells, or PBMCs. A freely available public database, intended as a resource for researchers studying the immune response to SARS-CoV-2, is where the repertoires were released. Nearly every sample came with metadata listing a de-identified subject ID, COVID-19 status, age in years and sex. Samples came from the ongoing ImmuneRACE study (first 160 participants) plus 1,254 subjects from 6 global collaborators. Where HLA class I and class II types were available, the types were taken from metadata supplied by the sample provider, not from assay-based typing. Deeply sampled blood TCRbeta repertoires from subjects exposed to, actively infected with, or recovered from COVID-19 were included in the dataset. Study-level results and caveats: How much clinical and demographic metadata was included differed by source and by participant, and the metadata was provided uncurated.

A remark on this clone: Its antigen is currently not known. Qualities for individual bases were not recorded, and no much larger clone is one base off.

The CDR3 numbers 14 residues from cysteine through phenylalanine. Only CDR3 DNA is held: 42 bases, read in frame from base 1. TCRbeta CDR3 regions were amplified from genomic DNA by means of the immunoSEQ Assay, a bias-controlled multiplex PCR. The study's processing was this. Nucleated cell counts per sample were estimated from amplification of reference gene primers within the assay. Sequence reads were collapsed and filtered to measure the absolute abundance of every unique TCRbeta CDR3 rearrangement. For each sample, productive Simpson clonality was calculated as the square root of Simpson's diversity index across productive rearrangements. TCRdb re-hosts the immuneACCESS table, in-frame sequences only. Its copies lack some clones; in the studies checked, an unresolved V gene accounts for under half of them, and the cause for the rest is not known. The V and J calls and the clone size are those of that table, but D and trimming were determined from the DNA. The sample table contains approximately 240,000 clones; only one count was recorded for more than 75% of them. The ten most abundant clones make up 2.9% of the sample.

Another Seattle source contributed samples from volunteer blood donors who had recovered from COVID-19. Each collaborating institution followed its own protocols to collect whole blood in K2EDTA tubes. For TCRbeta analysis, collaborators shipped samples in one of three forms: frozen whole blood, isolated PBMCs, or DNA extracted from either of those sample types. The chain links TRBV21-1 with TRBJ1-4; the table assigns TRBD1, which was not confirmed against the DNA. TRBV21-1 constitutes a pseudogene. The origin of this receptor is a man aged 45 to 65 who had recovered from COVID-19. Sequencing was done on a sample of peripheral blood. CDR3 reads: CASSGRGAHEKLFF. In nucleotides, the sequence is TGTGCCAGCAGCGGCAGGGGGGCCCATGAAAAACTGTTTTTT.